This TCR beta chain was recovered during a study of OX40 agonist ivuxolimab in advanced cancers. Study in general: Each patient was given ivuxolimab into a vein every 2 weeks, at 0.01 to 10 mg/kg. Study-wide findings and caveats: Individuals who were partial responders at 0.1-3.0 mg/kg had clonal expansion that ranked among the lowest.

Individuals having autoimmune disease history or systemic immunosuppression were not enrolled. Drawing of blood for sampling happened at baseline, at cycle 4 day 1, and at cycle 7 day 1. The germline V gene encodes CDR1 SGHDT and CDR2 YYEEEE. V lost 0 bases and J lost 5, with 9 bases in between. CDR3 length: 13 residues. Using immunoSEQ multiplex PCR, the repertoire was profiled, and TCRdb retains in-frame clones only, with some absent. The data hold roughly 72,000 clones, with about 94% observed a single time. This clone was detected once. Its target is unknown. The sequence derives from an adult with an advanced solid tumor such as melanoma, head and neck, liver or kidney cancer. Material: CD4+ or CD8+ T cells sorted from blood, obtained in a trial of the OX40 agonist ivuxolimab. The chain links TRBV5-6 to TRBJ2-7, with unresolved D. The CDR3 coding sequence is TGTGCCAGCAGCTTGGTCGGACCTGACGAGCAGTACTTC. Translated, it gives CASSLVGPDEQYF.